The subject of this entry is one T cell receptor (beta chain). What it recognizes is unknown. The junction does not match germline at one end; this may be a read error. Germline V gene lookup returns CDR1 MNHEY and CDR2 SVGAGI. The CDR3 has 16 residues. TCRdb fed the reads into MiXCR, producing one record per CDR3 protein. The profile shows 750,000 to 900,000 distinct CDR3 sequences, almost 30% of them singletons. The sample originates from a study of T cell repertoires in cytomegalovirus infection. Looking at the study overall: Recently identified HLA-C-restricted CMV epitopes were used, and well-studied HLA-B-restricted CMV epitopes were used as well. The public TCR beta signatures pointed to both CMV infection and matching HLA type. General study points: Accumulated public TCR beta family frequency recognized individuals carrying CMV together with the relevant HLA. HLA-C-restricted CMV clonotypes gave the most frequent clonotype in two of eight donors.

This clonotype was obtained from a human donor in good health (CMV status not recorded). Some clones in this sample may be carry-over from other donors' samples. The rearrangement uses TRBV6-5 and TRBJ2-2; unclear D gene. The starting material was cultured CD8+ T cells from PBMCs, obtained from culture after CMV antigen stimulation. Here the CDR3 reads CASSYSMVWNAGELFF. CDR3 nucleotide sequence: TGTGCCAGCAGTTACTCGATGGTGTGGAACGCCGGGGAGCTGTTTTTT.